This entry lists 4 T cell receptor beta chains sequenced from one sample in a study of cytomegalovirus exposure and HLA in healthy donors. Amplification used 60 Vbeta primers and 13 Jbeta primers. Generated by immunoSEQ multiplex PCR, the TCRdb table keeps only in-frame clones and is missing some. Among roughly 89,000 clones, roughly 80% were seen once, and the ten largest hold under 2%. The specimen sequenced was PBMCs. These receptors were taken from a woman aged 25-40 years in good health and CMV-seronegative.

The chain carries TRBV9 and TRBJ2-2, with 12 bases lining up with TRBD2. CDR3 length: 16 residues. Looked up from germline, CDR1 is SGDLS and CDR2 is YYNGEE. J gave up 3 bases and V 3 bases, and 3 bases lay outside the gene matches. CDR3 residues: CASSGLAGAHTGELFF. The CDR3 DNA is TGTGCCAGCAGCGGACTAGCGGGAGCTCACACCGGGGAGCTGTTTTTT.

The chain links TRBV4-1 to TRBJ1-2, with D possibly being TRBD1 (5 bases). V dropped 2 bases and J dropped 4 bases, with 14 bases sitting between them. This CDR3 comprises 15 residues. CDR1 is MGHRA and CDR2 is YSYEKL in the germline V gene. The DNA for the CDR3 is TGCGCCAGCAGCCAATTAGTCAGGGCCTCCTATGGCTACACCTTC. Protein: CASSQLVRASYGYTF.

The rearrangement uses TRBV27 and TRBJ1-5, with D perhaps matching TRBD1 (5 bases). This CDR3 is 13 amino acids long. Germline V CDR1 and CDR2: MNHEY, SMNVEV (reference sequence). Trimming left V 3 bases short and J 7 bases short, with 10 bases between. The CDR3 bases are TGTGCCAGCAGTTTGGAGGGGCAGCAGCCCCAGCATTTT. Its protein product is CASSLEGQQPQHF.

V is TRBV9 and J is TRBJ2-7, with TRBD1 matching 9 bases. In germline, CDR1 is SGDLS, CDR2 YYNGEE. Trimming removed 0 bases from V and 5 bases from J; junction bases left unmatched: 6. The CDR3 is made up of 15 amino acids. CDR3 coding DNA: TGTGCCAGCAGCGTAGCACAGGGGGCGGGCCACGAGCAGTACTTC. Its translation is CASSVAQGAGHEQYF.